Listed here are 28 T cell receptor beta chains from one sample, sequenced in a study of Graves' ophthalmopathy and Graves' hyperthyroidism. The authors amplified TCR beta CDR3 regions from RNA transcripts. The library came from an HTBI-primed first-round RT-PCR and a second-round multiplex PCR. TCRdb itself ran the multiplex PCR reads through MiXCR, one entry per CDR3 protein. The table includes 300,000 to 400,000 distinct CDR3 sequences, about 18% detected once. The sequenced sample was peripheral blood. The receptors were gathered from an adult woman with stable Graves' hyperthyroidism.

This clonotype was recorded only once. The V gene is TRBV6-5, the J gene TRBJ1-1, with D perhaps matching TRBD1 (5 bases). This CDR3 is built from 13 residues. From germline, CDR1 is MNHEY and CDR2 SVGAGI. V was clipped by 0 bases and J by 7 bases, with 9 bases between them. The CDR3 nucleotides are TGTGCCAGCAGTTACTCGAGGGGCGATGAAGCTTTCTTT. Protein product: CASSYSRGDEAFF.

The table lists this clonotype with a few counts. V gene TRBV12-3 or TRBV12-4 combines with J gene TRBJ2-7; 10 nucleotides line up with TRBD1. CDR3 size: 17 residues. V was clipped by 6 bases and J by 2 bases; unmatched bases: 13. CDR3 in amino acids: CASSLALGQGGTYEQYF. For the CDR3, the DNA is TGTGCCAGCAGCCTAGCCCTAGGACAGGGGGGAACCTACGAGCAGTACTTC.

In this sample, this clonotype turned up many times. The chain combines TRBV6-2 or TRBV6-3 with TRBJ2-5; no definite D call. This CDR3 spans 13 amino acids. Trimming removed 11 bases at V and 3 bases at J, with 16 bases between. Germline CDR1 reads MNHEY; CDR2 reads SVGEGT. CDR3 protein: CALGAAAKETQYF. CDR3 nucleotide sequence: TGTGCCTTGGGCGCGGCAGCGAAAGAGACCCAGTACTTC.

This clonotype was found many times. The rearrangement joins TRBV20-1 to TRBJ1-2; a weak D match, TRBD1 (5 bases). Trimming shortened V by 3 bases and J by 0 bases, and 11 bases separated the two germline ends. This CDR3 is built from 14 residues. CDR1 is DFQATT and CDR2 is SNEGSKA in the germline V gene (reference sequence). The CDR3 region is CSASRDGANYGYTF. CDR3 coding DNA: TGCAGTGCTAGCCGGGACGGAGCTAACTATGGCTACACCTTC.

Many counts were recorded for this clonotype. V gene TRBV12-3 or TRBV12-4 combines with J gene TRBJ2-7; D is possibly TRBD2 (6 bases). The CDR3 is 14 residues long. V was trimmed by 5 bases and J by 2 bases, leaving 13 bases between them. CDR3 sequence: CASSPGGPAYEQYF. The CDR3, as DNA: TGTGCCAGCAGTCCCGGGGGACCGGCCTACGAGCAGTACTTC.

This clonotype has a count of ten or more. One junction end disagrees with the germline gene, perhaps due to a read error. The chain uses TRBV10-3 and TRBJ1-1; possible D gene TRBD1, 5 bases. The CDR3 totals 14 residues. Looked up from germline, CDR1 is ENHRY and CDR2 is SYGVKD. The CDR3 bases are TGTGCCATCAGTGCTTGGGAACAGGACACCGAAGCTTTCTTT. The encoded protein is CAISAWEQDTEAFF.

This chain joins TRBV12-3 or TRBV12-4 and TRBJ2-5, with 8 bases identical to TRBD2. The CDR3 loop spans 15 amino acids. The ends lost 6 bases at V and 3 bases at J; junction bases unmatched: 9. CDR3 protein: CASRRTGGVKETQYF. In nucleotides, the CDR3 is TGTGCCAGCAGACGTACCGGGGGGGTAAAAGAGACCCAGTACTTC.

This clonotype was recorded at least ten times. The chain employs TRBV5-8 and TRBJ1-1, with TRBD1 matching 7 bases. The CDR3 has 16 residues. The V segment lost 4 bases and the J segment 0 bases; nucleotides outside the gene matches: 9. Per germline, CDR1 SGHTS and CDR2 YDEGEE. In nucleotides, the CDR3 is TGTGCCAGCAGCCCGGGACAGTATCTTATGAACACTGAAGCTTTCTTT. Amino acids: CASSPGQYLMNTEAFF.

This clonotype was counted at least ten times. CDR3 sequence (DNA): TGCGCCAGCAGCGGCCGGGGGAACACCGGGGAGCTGTTTTTT. Residues: CASSGRGNTGELFF. This rearrangement joins TRBV5-1 to TRBJ2-2; D is possibly TRBD2 (5 bases). The CDR3 sequence is 14 residues long. Germline V CDR1 and CDR2: SGHRS, YFSETQ. Trimming removed 4 bases at V and 1 base at J, with 8 bases between.

This clonotype was seen at least ten times. The V call is TRBV6-5, the J call TRBJ1-2; TRBD1 agrees at 10 bases. This CDR3 contains 15 residues. CDR1 is MNHEY, CDR2 SVGAGI, per germline. J lost 4 bases, V lost 6 bases, and 8 bases had no gene match. The CDR3 DNA is TGTGCCAGCAGCCTAGGGACAGGGGAGCTCTATGGCTACACCTTC. Encoded protein: CASSLGTGELYGYTF.

This clonotype was detected ten times or more. The V call is TRBV11-2, the J call TRBJ2-6; a weak D match, TRBD1 (5 bases). V was pared by 2 bases and J by 0 bases, with 14 bases between. The CDR3 length is 18 residues. Germline V CDR1 and CDR2: SGHAT, FQNNGV. The CDR3 sequence: CASSLTGPAVSGANVLTF. In nucleotides, the CDR3 is TGTGCCAGCAGCTTAACAGGCCCCGCAGTCTCTGGGGCCAACGTCCTGACTTTC.

This clonotype was detected ten times or more. The chain couples TRBV6-1 to TRBJ1-2, with TRBD1 matching over 8 bases. Losses at the gene ends were 1 base for V and 7 bases for J; bases not matched to a gene: 2. This CDR3 spans 13 amino acids. Germline CDR1 and CDR2: MNHNS and SASEGT. CDR3 amino acids: CASSEGTGIGYTF. The DNA of the CDR3 is TGTGCCAGCAGTGAAGGGACAGGGATTGGCTACACCTTC.

This clonotype was counted ten times or more. The chain carries TRBV28 and TRBJ2-7; TRBD1 matches at 7 bases. The CDR3 runs 14 residues. Unmatched junction bases numbered 6, after V lost 6 bases and J lost 1 base. Germline V gene data show CDR1 as MDHEN and CDR2 as SYDVKM. The CDR3 sequence is CASSQTQGSYEQYF. The DNA of the CDR3 is TGTGCCAGCAGCCAAACACAGGGGTCCTACGAGCAGTACTTC.

This clonotype was detected ten times or more. The rearrangement uses TRBV6-1 and TRBJ1-1; the D is unclear. In germline, CDR1 is MNHNS, CDR2 SASEGT. The CDR3 loop spans 11 amino acids. Trimming left V 9 bases short and J 11 bases short, with 16 bases between. CDR3 DNA: TGTGCCAGTGGGCGAATGGTTCCGGCTTTCTTT. This gives the protein CASGRMVPAFF.

This clonotype was seen many times. This chain joins TRBV2 and TRBJ2-5; D remains ambiguous. Trimming took off 0 bases at V and 1 base at J, with 12 bases between the two ends. The CDR3 runs to 16 residues. The V gene's germline CDR1 is SNHLY and CDR2 FYNNEI. In DNA form, the CDR3 reads TGTGCCAGCAGTGAAGCCCCTAGAGTCAGCCAAGAGACCCAGTACTTC. Translating it yields CASSEAPRVSQETQYF.

For this clonotype: At one boundary the junction diverges from the germline segment, which might be a read error. The rearrangement joins TRBV12-3 or TRBV12-4 to TRBJ1-1; no definite D call. The CDR3 is 15 residues long. The CDR3 protein is CASRPATILNTDAFF. The CDR3 DNA is TGTGCCAGCAGGCCCGCGACAATCCTGAACACTGATGCTTTCTTT.

The CDR3: CASSLVGGAEGEQYF. The CDR3 DNA reads TGTGCCAGCAGCTTAGTTGGGGGGGCAGAAGGCGAGCAGTACTTC. V gene TRBV7-2 combines with J gene TRBJ2-7; tentatively, D is TRBD2 (7 bases). V gave up 1 base and J gave up 6 bases, with 16 bases separating them. This CDR3 is 15 amino acids long. Germline assignment: CDR1 SGHTA and CDR2 FQGNSA.

This clonotype was counted at least ten times. V and J are TRBV12-3 or TRBV12-4 and TRBJ2-7; 10 bases line up with TRBD2. CDR3 length equals 18 residues. The trim removed 0 bases at V and 2 bases at J, leaving 10 bases unmatched. This CDR3 reads CASSLATTSGRMTYEQYF. DNA of the CDR3: TGTGCCAGCAGTTTAGCGACGACTAGCGGGCGGATGACCTACGAGCAGTACTTC.

This clonotype has a count of ten or more. The chain links TRBV27 to TRBJ2-7; D may be TRBD2 (6 bases). V shed 4 bases and J shed 1 base, with 23 bases lying between them. The CDR3 extends over 18 amino acids. Per germline, CDR1 MNHEY and CDR2 SMNVEV (reference sequence). As DNA, the CDR3 is TGTGCCAGCAGTTCCCCGAACCCTCCGGCAGGGACTTCCTACGAGCAGTACTTC. This encodes CASSSPNPPAGTSYEQYF.

For this clonotype: A much bigger clone sits one base away, suggesting this may be a read error. The V gene is TRBV27, the J gene TRBJ2-7; D uncertain. The germline V gene encodes CDR1 MNHEY and CDR2 SMNVEV (reference sequence). The CDR3 sequence is 16 residues long. CDR3 in amino acids: CASSLSPGLRVSEQHF. The CDR3 bases are TGTGCCAGCAGTTTATCGCCCGGCCTACGGGTGAGCGAGCAGCACTTC.

This clonotype was picked up many times. The chain is built from TRBV12-3 or TRBV12-4 and TRBJ2-7; TRBD2 agrees at 9 bases. Losses at the gene ends were 6 bases for V and 2 bases for J; bases not matched to a gene: 5. CDR3 size: 14 residues. CDR3 DNA sequence: TGTGCCAGCAGGGCTAGCGGGGCCACCTACGAGCAGTACTTC. Protein: CASRASGATYEQYF.

This clonotype was seen many times. The chain is built from TRBV28 and TRBJ1-6; unclear D gene. The germline gives CDR1 MDHEN, CDR2 SYDVKM. V lost 6 bases to trimming and J lost 5 bases, with 8 bases between them. The CDR3 has 13 residues. CDR3 protein: CASRVWDNSPLHF. The CDR3 DNA sequence: TGTGCCAGCAGAGTATGGGATAATTCACCCCTCCACTTT.

With regard to this clonotype: Its ends do not fully match the called genes, so a read error is possible. The chain recombines TRBV4-2 with TRBJ1-1; a weak D match, TRBD1 (6 bases). The CDR3 totals 17 residues. CDR1 and CDR2 (germline): LGHNA, YNFKEQ. CDR3 protein: CASSPRGSTGMNTEAFF. Here the CDR3 DNA reads TGTGCCAGCAGCCCCCGGGGATCCACAGGGATGAACACTGAGGCTTTCTTT.

About this clonotype itself: This may stem from a read error, because a much larger clone lies one nucleotide away. The rearrangement joins TRBV25-1 to TRBJ1-1, with D perhaps TRBD1 (5 bases). The CDR3 runs 12 residues. CDR1 and CDR2 from the germline V gene are MGHDK and SYGVNS. The CDR3 region has the DNA TGTGCCAGCGGACATACGGGCACTGAAGCCTTCTTT. Its translation is CASGHTGTEAFF.

V usage is TRBV7-8 and J usage is TRBJ1-3, with D maybe TRBD1 (6 bases). With 10 bases removed from V and 0 bases from J, the gap between germline ends came to 16 bases. The germline V gene has CDR1 SGHVS and CDR2 FQNEAQ. The CDR3 runs 15 residues. CDR3 sequence reads: CATQPRGPSGNTIYF. The CDR3 DNA reads as TGTGCCACCCAACCCCGGGGGCCCTCTGGAAACACCATATATTTT.

As to this clonotype: A much larger clone differs by one base, so this may be a read error. The chain carries TRBV6-2 or TRBV6-3 and TRBJ2-7; 7 positions match TRBD2. Germline CDR1 and CDR2: MNHEY and SVGEGT. This CDR3 has 18 residues. J lost 0 bases, V lost 3 bases, and 14 bases had no gene match. The CDR3 loop is CASSYPYGGSSSSYEQYF. CDR3 coding DNA: TGTGCCAGCAGTTATCCTTACGGGGGGAGTTCGAGCTCCTACGAGCAGTACTTC.

The V gene is TRBV12-3 or TRBV12-4, the J gene TRBJ2-7; 14 positions agree with TRBD2. The V segment lost 6 bases and the J segment 0 bases; nucleotides outside the gene matches: 7. The CDR3 covers 17 residues. The CDR3 protein is CASSSTSGRASSYEQYF. CDR3 in DNA: TGTGCCAGCAGCTCGACTAGCGGGAGGGCGAGCTCCTACGAGCAGTACTTC.

In its sample, this clonotype was seen many times. The CDR3 reads CASSEAGANYGYTF. CDR3 nucleotide sequence: TGTGCCAGCAGTGAAGCCGGAGCGAACTATGGCTACACCTTC. The chain links TRBV6-1 to TRBJ1-2; D uncertain. Germline values: CDR1 MNHNS, CDR2 SASEGT. CDR3 length equals 14 residues. V was trimmed by 0 bases and J by 2 bases, leaving 7 bases between them.